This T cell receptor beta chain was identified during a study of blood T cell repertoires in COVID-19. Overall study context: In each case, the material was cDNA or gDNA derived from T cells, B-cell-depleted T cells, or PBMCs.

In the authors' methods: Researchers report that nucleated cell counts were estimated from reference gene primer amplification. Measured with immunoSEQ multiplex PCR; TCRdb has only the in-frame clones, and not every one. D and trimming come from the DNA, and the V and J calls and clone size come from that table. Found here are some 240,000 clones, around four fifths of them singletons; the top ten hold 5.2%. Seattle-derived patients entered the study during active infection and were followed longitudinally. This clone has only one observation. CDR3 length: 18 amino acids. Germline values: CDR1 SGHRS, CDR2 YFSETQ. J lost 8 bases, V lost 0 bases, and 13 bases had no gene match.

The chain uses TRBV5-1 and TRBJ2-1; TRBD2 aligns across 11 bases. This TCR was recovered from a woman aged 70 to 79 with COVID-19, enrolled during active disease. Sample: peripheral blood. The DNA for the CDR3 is TGCGCCAGCAGCTTGGATATAGCGGGAGGGACACATGGGGATGAGCAGTTCTTC. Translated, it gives CASSLDIAGGTHGDEQFF. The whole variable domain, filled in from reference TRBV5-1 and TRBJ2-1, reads KAGVTQTPRYLIKTRGQQVTLSCSPISGHRSVSWYQQTPGQGLQFLFEYFSETQRNKGNFPGRFSGRQFSNSRSEMNVSTLELGDSALYLCASSLDIAGGTHGDEQFFGPGTRLTVL.